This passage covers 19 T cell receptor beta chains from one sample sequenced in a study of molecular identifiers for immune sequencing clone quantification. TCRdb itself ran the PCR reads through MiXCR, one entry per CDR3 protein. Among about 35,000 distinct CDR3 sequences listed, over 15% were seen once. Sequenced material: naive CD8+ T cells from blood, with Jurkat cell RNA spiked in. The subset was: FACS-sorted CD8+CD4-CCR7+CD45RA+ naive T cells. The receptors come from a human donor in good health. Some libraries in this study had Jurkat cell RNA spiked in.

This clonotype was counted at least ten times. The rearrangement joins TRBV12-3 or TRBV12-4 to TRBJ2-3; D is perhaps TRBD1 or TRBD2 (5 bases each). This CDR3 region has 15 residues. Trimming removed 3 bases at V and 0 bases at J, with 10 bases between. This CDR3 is CASSFLGPSTDTQYF. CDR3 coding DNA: TGTGCCAGCAGTTTTCTGGGACCTAGCACAGATACGCAGTATTTT.

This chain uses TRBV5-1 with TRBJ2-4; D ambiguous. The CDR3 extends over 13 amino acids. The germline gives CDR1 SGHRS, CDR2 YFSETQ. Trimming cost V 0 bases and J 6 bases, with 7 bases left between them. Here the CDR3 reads CASSLEGGNIQYF. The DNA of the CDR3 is TGCGCCAGCAGCTTGGAGGGCGGAAACATTCAGTACTTC.

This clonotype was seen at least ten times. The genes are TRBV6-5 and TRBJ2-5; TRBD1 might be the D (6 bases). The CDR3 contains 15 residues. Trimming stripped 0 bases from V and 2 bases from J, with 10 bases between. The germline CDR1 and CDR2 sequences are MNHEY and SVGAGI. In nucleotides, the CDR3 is TGTGCCAGCAGTTACTCGGCGACAGGTCAAGAGACCCAGTACTTC. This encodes CASSYSATGQETQYF.

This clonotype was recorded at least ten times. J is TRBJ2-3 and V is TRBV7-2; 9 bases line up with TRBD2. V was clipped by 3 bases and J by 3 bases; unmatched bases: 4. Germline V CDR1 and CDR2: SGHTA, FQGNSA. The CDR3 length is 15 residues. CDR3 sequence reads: CASSFSGGATDTQYF. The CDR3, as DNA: TGTGCCAGCAGCTTTAGCGGGGGAGCGACAGATACGCAGTATTTT.

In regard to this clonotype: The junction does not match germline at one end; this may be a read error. The CDR3 reads CARSDRMMNTEAFF. Written as DNA, the CDR3 is TGTGCCAGAAGTGACAGGATGATGAACACTGAAGCTTTCTTT. This sequence joins TRBV2 and TRBJ1-1, with D perhaps matching TRBD1 (6 bases). The CDR3 extends over 14 amino acids. The germline CDR1 and CDR2 sequences are SNHLY and FYNNEI.

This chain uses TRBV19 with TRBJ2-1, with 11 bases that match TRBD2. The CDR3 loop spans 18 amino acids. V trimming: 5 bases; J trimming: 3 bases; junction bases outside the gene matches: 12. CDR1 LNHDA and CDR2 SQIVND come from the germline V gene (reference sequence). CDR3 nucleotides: TGTGCCAGTAGTTTCATCTCCTTAGCGGGAGGGATCTACAATGAGCAGTTCTTC. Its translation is CASSFISLAGGIYNEQFF.

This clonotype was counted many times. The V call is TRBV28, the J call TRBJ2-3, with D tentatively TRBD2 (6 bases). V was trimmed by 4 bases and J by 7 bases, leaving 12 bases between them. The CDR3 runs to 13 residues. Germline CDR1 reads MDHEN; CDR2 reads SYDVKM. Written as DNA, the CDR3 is TGTGCCAGCAGTTCTCCCCTAGCGTATACGCAGTATTTT. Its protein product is CASSSPLAYTQYF.

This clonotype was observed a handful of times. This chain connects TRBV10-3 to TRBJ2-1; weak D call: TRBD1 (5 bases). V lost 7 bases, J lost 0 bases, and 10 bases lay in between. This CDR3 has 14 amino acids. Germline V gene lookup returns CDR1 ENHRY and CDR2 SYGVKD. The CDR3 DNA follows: TGTGCCATCAACCAGGGTAGCTCCTACAATGAGCAGTTCTTC. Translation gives CAINQGSSYNEQFF.

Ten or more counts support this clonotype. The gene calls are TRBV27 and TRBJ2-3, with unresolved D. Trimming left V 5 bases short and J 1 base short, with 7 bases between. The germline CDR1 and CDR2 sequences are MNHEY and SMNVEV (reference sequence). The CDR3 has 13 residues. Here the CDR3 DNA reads TGTGCCAGCAGTCACACCCGCACAGATACGCAGTATTTT. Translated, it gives CASSHTRTDTQYF.

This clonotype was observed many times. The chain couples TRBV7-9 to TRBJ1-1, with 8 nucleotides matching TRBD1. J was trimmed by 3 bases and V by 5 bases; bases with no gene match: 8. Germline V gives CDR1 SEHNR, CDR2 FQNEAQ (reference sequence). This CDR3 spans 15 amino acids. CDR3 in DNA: TGTGCCAGCAGCCCCCAGGACAGGGTGGACACTGAAGCTTTCTTT. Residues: CASSPQDRVDTEAFF.

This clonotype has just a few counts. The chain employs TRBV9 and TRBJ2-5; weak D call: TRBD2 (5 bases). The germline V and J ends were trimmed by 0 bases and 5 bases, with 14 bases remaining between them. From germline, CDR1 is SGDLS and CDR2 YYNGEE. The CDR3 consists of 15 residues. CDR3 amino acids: CASSVVGATGETQYF. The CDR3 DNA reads TGTGCCAGCAGCGTAGTGGGAGCGACGGGGGAGACCCAGTACTTC. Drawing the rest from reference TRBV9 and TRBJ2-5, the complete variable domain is DSGVTQTPKHLITATGQRVTLRCSPRSGDLSVYWYQQSLDQGLQFLIQYYNGEERAKGNILERFSAQQFPDLHSELNLSSLELGDSALYFCASSVVGATGETQYFGPGTRLLVL.

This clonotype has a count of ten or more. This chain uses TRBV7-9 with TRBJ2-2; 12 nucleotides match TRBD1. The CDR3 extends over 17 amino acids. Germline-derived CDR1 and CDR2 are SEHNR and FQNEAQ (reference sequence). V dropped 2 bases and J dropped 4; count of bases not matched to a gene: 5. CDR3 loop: CASSLLPGQGATGELFF. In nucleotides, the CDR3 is TGTGCCAGCAGCTTACTCCCGGGACAGGGGGCCACCGGGGAGCTGTTTTTT.

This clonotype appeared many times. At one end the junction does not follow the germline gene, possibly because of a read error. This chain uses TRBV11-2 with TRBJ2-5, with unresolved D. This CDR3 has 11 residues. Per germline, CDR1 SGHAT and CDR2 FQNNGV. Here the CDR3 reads CASSLVGVLDF. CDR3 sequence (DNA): TGTGCCAGCAGCTTAGTCGGAGTCCTGGACTTC. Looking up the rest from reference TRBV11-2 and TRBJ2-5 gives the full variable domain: EAGVAQSPRYKIIEKRQSVAFWCNPISGHATLYWYQQILGQGPKLLIQFQNNGVVDDSQLPKDRFSAERLKGVDSTLKIQPAKLEDSAVYLCASSLVGVLDFGPGTRLLVL.

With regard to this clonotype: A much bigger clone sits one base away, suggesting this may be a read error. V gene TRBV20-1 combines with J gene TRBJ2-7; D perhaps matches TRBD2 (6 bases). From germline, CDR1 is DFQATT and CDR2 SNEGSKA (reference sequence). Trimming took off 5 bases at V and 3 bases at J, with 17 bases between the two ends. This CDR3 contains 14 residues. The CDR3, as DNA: TGCAGTGCTCGCTCGTCGGGGACTTTCTACGAGCAGTACTTC. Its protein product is CSARSSGTFYEQYF.

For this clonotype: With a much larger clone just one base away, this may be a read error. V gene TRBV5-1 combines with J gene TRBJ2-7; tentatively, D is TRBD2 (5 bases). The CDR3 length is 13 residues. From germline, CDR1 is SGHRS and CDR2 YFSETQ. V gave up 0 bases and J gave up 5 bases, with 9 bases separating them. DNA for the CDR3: TGCGCCAGCAGCTTGGCCGGGATCCACGAGCAGTACTTC. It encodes CASSLAGIHEQYF.

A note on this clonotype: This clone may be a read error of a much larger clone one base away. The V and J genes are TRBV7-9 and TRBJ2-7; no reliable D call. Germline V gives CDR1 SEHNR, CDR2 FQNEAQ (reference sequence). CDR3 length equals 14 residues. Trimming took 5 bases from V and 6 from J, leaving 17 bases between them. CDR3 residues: CASSPLTQVCEQYF. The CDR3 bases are TGTGCCAGCAGCCCCCTTACCCAAGTCTGCGAGCAGTACTTC.

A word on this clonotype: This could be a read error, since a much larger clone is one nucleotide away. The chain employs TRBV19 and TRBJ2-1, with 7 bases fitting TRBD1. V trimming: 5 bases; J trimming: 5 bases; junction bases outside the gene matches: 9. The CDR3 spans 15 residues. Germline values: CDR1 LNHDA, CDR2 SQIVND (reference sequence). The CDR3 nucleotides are TGTGCCAGTAGTGTAGGAGGACAGGTCAACAATGAGCAGTTCTTC. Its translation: CASSVGGQVNNEQFF.

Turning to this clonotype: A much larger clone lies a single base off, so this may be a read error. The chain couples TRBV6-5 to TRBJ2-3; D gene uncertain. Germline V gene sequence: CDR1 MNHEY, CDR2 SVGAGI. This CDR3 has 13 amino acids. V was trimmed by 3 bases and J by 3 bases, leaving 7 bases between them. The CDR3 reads CASSYRATDTQYF. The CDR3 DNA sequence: TGTGCCAGCAGTTATCGGGCTACAGATACGCAGTATTTT.

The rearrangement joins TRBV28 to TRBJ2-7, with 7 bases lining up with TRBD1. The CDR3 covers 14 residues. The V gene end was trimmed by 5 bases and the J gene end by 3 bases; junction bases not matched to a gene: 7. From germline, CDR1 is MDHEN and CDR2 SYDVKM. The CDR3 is CASSPTWDSYEQYF. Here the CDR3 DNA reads TGTGCCAGCAGTCCCACCTGGGACAGCTACGAGCAGTACTTC.